The T cell receptor beta chain under discussion was sequenced for a study of metastatic and nonmetastatic thyroid tumors. As for the study in general: Samples came from malignant and benign thyroid patients, and repertoires were compared across blood and tumor or nodule tissue.

This CDR3 contains 14 residues. The germline V gene encodes CDR1 MDHEN and CDR2 SYDVKM. V was pared by 4 bases and J by 4 bases, with 11 bases between. How the authors handled the data: CDR3 differences across clinicopathological groups were used to build a distant-metastasis classifier for papillary thyroid cancer. With MiXCR, TCRdb reprocessed the PCR reads. In this record, the V and J calls reflect TCRdb's handling and not the investigators' own analysis. The data contain approximately 24,000 clones, around 21% of them seen just once; the ten biggest clones take up around 13%. This clone was seen only a few times. The target antigen is unknown. Thyroid surgery had not been preceded by any treatment in any patient. Study observations and caveats: As reported, TCR beta diversity in blood and tumor was significantly higher in malignant thyroid tumors than in benign nodules.

This TCR derives from a male donor with papillary thyroid cancer or a benign thyroid nodule (not recorded which). Some clones in this sample may be carry-over from other donors' samples. The chain links TRBV28 to TRBJ2-1; possibly TRBD2 for D (5 bases). Sequencing was done on a sample of blood. The CDR3 is CASSYNGVYNEQFF. The CDR3 nucleotides are TGTGCCAGCAGTTATAACGGGGTTTACAATGAGCAGTTCTTC.